Below, 17 T cell receptor beta chains from the same sample are listed, as sequenced in a study of blood T cell repertoires in COVID-19. Measured with immunoSEQ multiplex PCR; TCRdb has only the in-frame clones, and not every one. The sample includes approximately 90,000 clones, less than 85% seen only once; the top ten take around 38%. Sequences were obtained from peripheral blood. These receptors were obtained from a man older than 75 with acute or convalescent COVID-19.

The V gene is TRBV18, the J gene TRBJ2-4; perhaps TRBD1 as D (7 bases). Trimming took 2 bases from V and 8 from J, leaving 13 bases between them. The CDR3 has 14 amino acids. From germline, CDR1 is KGHSH and CDR2 LQKENI. This chain's CDR3 is CASSPGRRGDIQYF. CDR3 coding DNA: TGTGCCAGCTCACCAGGTCGCAGGGGGGACATTCAGTACTTC.

V and J are TRBV6-5 and TRBJ2-3; tentatively, D is TRBD2 (6 bases). The CDR3 loop spans 14 amino acids. The V gene's germline CDR1 is MNHEY and CDR2 SVGAGI. V was trimmed by 4 bases and J by 1 base, leaving 9 bases between them. CDR3 in DNA: TGTGCCAGCAGTTCTAGCGCCCGCACAGATACGCAGTATTTT. Its translation is CASSSSARTDTQYF.

The CDR3 loop reads CAWSTGGSGRANIQYF. CDR3 nucleotide sequence: TGTGCCTGGTCCACAGGGGGCTCGGGAAGGGCAAACATTCAGTACTTC. The gene calls are TRBV30 and TRBJ2-4; TRBD1 agrees at 9 bases. Germline CDR1 reads GTSNPN; CDR2 reads SVGIG (reference sequence). The trim removed 5 bases at V and 6 bases at J, leaving 14 bases unmatched. This CDR3 is 16 amino acids long.

V usage is TRBV7-3 and J usage is TRBJ2-3, with TRBD1 matching over 8 bases. The ends lost 1 base at V and 0 bases at J; junction bases unmatched: 6. Germline-derived CDR1 and CDR2 are SGHTA and FQGTGA. The CDR3 length is 17 residues. CDR3 nucleotide sequence: TGTGCCAGCAGCTTAAGACCCCGGACAGGGAGCACAGATACGCAGTATTTT. The encoded protein is CASSLRPRTGSTDTQYF.

The chain recombines TRBV27 with TRBJ2-1; 12 bases agree with TRBD2. The germline gives CDR1 MNHEY, CDR2 SMNVEV (reference sequence). J was trimmed by 4 bases and V by 7 bases; bases with no gene match: 14. CDR3 length: 18 residues. This CDR3 is CASTVGSSGRALYNEQFF. CDR3 nucleotides: TGTGCCAGCACCGTTGGCTCTAGCGGGAGGGCCTTATACAATGAGCAGTTCTTC.

V and J are TRBV28 and TRBJ2-3; 15 positions match TRBD2. CDR1 is MDHEN and CDR2 is SYDVKM in the germline V gene. V shed 6 bases, J shed 7 bases, and the junction held 8 bases outside the gene matches. The CDR3 runs 16 residues. CDR3 sequence reads: CASSPGTSGRFNTQYF. The CDR3 DNA reads TGTGCCAGCAGCCCCGGGACTAGCGGGAGGTTTAATACGCAGTATTTT.

The chain uses TRBV5-1 and TRBJ2-5; 7 positions match TRBD2. Unmatched junction bases numbered 12, after V lost 0 bases and J lost 4 bases. Germline-derived CDR1 and CDR2 are SGHRS and YFSETQ. The CDR3 consists of 17 residues. CDR3 DNA: TGCGCCAGCAGCTTGGGCGGGAGTGCGGAGTGGCGAGAGACCCAGTACTTC. Residues: CASSLGGSAEWRETQYF.

The rearrangement links TRBV14 to TRBJ2-5; 11 bases are shared with TRBD2. V was clipped by 1 base and J by 2 bases; unmatched bases: 0. The CDR3 runs 15 residues. Germline V gene lookup returns CDR1 SGHDN and CDR2 FVKESK. The CDR3 DNA sequence: TGTGCCAGCAGCCAAGGGACTAGCGGGCAAGAGACCCAGTACTTC. Translated, it gives CASSQGTSGQETQYF. Drawing the rest from reference TRBV14 and TRBJ2-5, the complete variable domain is EAGVTQFPSHSVIEKGQTVTLRCDPISGHDNLYWYRRVMGKEIKFLLHFVKESKQDESGMPNNRFLAERTGGTYSTLKVQPAELEDSGVYFCASSQGTSGQETQYFGPGTRLLVL.

The rearrangement links TRBV15 to TRBJ2-7, with 9 bases fitting TRBD1. The trim removed 3 bases at V and 6 bases at J, leaving 9 bases unmatched. The CDR3 consists of 15 residues. The germline gives CDR1 LNHNV, CDR2 YYDKDF (reference sequence). As DNA, the CDR3 is TGTGCCACCAGCAGGGACGGGACAGGGTCTTTCGAGCAGTACTTC. It is translated as CATSRDGTGSFEQYF.

The chain is built from TRBV15 and TRBJ1-5; TRBD1 matches 8 bases. CDR1 is LNHNV and CDR2 is YYDKDF in the germline V gene (reference sequence). The CDR3 extends over 15 amino acids. The V gene end was trimmed by 5 bases and the J gene end by 2 bases; junction bases not matched to a gene: 5. The CDR3, as DNA: TGTGCCACCAGCCGAGGGGGACAGGGCAATCAGCCCCAGCATTTT. It is translated as CATSRGGQGNQPQHF.

The chain recombines TRBV7-2 with TRBJ1-6; maybe TRBD1 (6 bases). The CDR3 contains 16 residues. With 4 bases removed from V and 12 bases from J, the gap between germline ends came to 22 bases. CDR1 and CDR2 from the germline V gene are SGHTA and FQGNSA. The CDR3 spells CASSSAVPAGEVPLHF. In DNA, the CDR3 is TGTGCCAGCAGCTCCGCCGTGCCGGCAGGGGAAGTACCCCTCCACTTT. The variable domain in full, completed from reference TRBV7-2 and TRBJ1-6, reads GAGVSQSPSNKVTEKGKDVELRCDPISGHTALYWYRQSLGQGLEFLIYFQGNSAPDKSGLPSDRFSAERTGGSVSTLTIQRTQQEDSAVYLCASSSAVPAGEVPLHFGNGTRLTVT.

The chain combines TRBV5-6 with TRBJ1-2; TRBD1 agrees at 9 bases. With 4 bases clipped from V and 8 bases from J, the junction kept 9 bases outside the gene matches. This CDR3 region has 14 residues. Germline V gene sequence: CDR1 SGHDT, CDR2 YYEEEE. The CDR3 loop reads CASSNPGTGTGYTF. As DNA, the CDR3 is TGTGCCAGCAGCAATCCCGGGACAGGGACGGGCTACACCTTC.

CDR3 sequence (DNA): TGTGCCAGCAGCGGACACACGGGGGAAGGTAACGACACGGACTCTGGAAACACCATATATTTT. As protein: CASSGHTGEGNDTDSGNTIYF. The chain employs TRBV21-1 and TRBJ1-3. TRBV21-1 counts as a pseudogene. The CDR3 runs 21 residues.

There are a few counts of this clone. This sequence joins TRBV2 and TRBJ1-5; possible D gene TRBD1, 6 bases. Trimming took 5 bases from V and 6 from J, leaving 11 bases between them. Germline lookup yields CDR1 SNHLY and CDR2 FYNNEI. The CDR3 covers 13 residues. CDR3 nucleotides: TGTGCCAGCAGTCTGGACAGTAGTCAGCCCCAGCATTTT. Encoded protein: CASSLDSSQPQHF.

V is TRBV28 and J is TRBJ2-2; tentative D call: TRBD1 (5 bases). Germline CDR1 MDHEN, CDR2 SYDVKM. The CDR3 has 14 residues. Trimming removed 3 bases at V and 7 bases at J, with 12 bases between. Here the CDR3 DNA reads TGTGCCAGCAGTTTGGCAGGGTTTGGCGGGGAGCTGTTTTTT. Protein product: CASSLAGFGGELFF.

The genes are TRBV3-1 (or the pseudogene TRBV3-2) and TRBJ1-5; D gene ambiguous. The CDR3 covers 14 residues. V was clipped by 0 bases and J by 6 bases, with 9 bases between them. Germline V gives CDR1 LGHDT, CDR2 YNNKEL (reference sequence). The CDR3 reads CASSQDSRFQPQHF. DNA of the CDR3: TGTGCCAGCAGCCAAGATTCGCGGTTTCAGCCCCAGCATTTT.

The table lists this clone with a count of one. The rearrangement uses TRBV7-9 and TRBJ1-5; D ambiguous. The V gene lost 1 base and the J gene lost 11 bases, with 9 bases spanning the gap. There are 12 residues in the CDR3. Germline CDR1 reads SEHNR; CDR2 reads FQNEAQ (reference sequence). DNA of the CDR3: TGTGCCAGCAGCTTAGAAACCAGGTCCCAGCATTTT. This encodes CASSLETRSQHF.